This T cell receptor beta chain is from a study of blood T cell repertoires in COVID-19. Whole-study context: PBMCs, B-cell-depleted T cells, or T cells provided the cDNA or gDNA that made up the material.

Generated by immunoSEQ multiplex PCR, the TCRdb table keeps only in-frame clones and is missing some. The sample has roughly 60,000 clones; roughly four fifths are singletons. The specimen sequenced was peripheral blood. The TCR was taken from a man at least 80 years old with acute or convalescent COVID-19.

CDR3 coding DNA: TGCAGCGTTGGTCCTTCTTCCGCTGAAGCTTTCTTT. Its translation: CSVGPSSAEAFF. The J gene is TRBJ1-1, the V gene TRBV29-1; no firm D call. This CDR3 has 12 amino acids. V dropped 4 bases and J dropped 6 bases, with 12 bases sitting between them. The germline V gene has CDR1 SQVTM and CDR2 ANQGSEA.